A single sample gave rise to the 20 T cell receptor beta chains below, sequenced in a study of T-cell reconstitution after alpha-beta-depleted transplantation in children. Molecular barcoding with unique molecular identifiers was used for the TCRbeta library. Via MiXCR, TCRdb re-called the PCR reads, giving one row per CDR3 protein. This table has 780,000 or so distinct CDR3 sequences, roughly 15% appearing once. The sample was PBMCs, mostly from graft donor cells, taken 360 days after TCRalphabeta/CD19-depleted stem cell transplant. The receptors were sampled from a male patient aged 10 to 17 who had a stem cell transplant for acute lymphoblastic leukemia, so the T cells may come from the graft donor.

The J gene is TRBJ2-1, the V gene TRBV24-1, with 9 nucleotides matching TRBD2. V shed 2 bases and J 9 bases; nucleotides not matched to a gene: 4. The germline V gene has CDR1 KGHDR and CDR2 SFDVKD. CDR3 length: 14 residues. CDR3 bases: TGTGCCACCAGTGATTCATTAGCGGGAGCTGAGCAGTTCTTC. The encoded protein is CATSDSLAGAEQFF.

This clonotype was detected only a few times. The rearrangement links TRBV5-5 to TRBJ2-1; possible D gene TRBD2, 5 bases. CDR1 is SGHKS, CDR2 YYEKEE, per germline (reference sequence). The CDR3 contains 18 residues. Trimming left V 2 bases short and J 4 bases short, with 22 bases between. DNA for the CDR3: TGTGCCAGCAGCTTTAGGCTAGCAGGCCCGACCACGTACAATGAGCAGTTCTTC. It is translated as CASSFRLAGPTTYNEQFF.

This clonotype was detected a few times. The chain recombines TRBV12-3 or TRBV12-4 with TRBJ1-1, with a possible D match to TRBD1 (6 bases). Trimming took 4 bases from V and 1 from J, leaving 16 bases between them. There are 16 residues in the CDR3. The CDR3 DNA reads as TGTGCCAGCAGTTCCTCTCTTTACAGGGAGAACACTGAAGCTTTCTTT. Translated, it gives CASSSSLYRENTEAFF.

The V gene is TRBV2, the J gene TRBJ2-3; TRBD2 aligns across 8 bases. Germline CDR1 and CDR2: SNHLY and FYNNEI. The CDR3 has 17 amino acids. Unmatched junction bases numbered 7, after V lost 2 bases and J lost 0 bases. In nucleotides, the CDR3 is TGTGCCAGCAGTGAAACCGTTAGCGGGGCCAGCACAGATACGCAGTATTTT. It specifies CASSETVSGASTDTQYF.

V and J are TRBV10-3 and TRBJ2-5, with 10 positions matching TRBD2. The CDR3 covers 19 residues. V was clipped by 3 bases and J by 4 bases; unmatched bases: 17. Germline loops: CDR1 ENHRY, CDR2 SYGVKD. For the CDR3, the DNA is TGTGCCATCAGTGAACCGACTAGCGGGCTTTCCGTTGGGGGAGAGACCCAGTACTTC. Its protein product is CAISEPTSGLSVGGETQYF.

V usage is TRBV7-6 and J usage is TRBJ2-7; 7 nucleotides match TRBD2. Germline CDR1 is SGHVS and CDR2 is FNYEAQ. The CDR3 has 17 residues. V dropped 2 bases and J dropped 3; count of bases not matched to a gene: 13. DNA of the CDR3: TGTGCCAGCAGCTTAATGGGGGGGAGGGTCATGTTCTACGAGCAGTACTTC. Encoded protein: CASSLMGGRVMFYEQYF. The whole variable domain, remainder taken from reference TRBV7-6 and TRBJ2-7, is GAGVSQSPRYKVTKRGQDVALRCDPISGHVSLYWYRQALGQGPEFLTYFNYEAQQDKSGLPNDRFSAERPEGSISTLTIQRTEQRDSAMYRCASSLMGGRVMFYEQYFGPGTRLTVT.

The sample holds many counts of this clonotype. This chain joins TRBV5-1 and TRBJ1-2; tentatively, D is TRBD1 (5 bases). Germline V gene lookup returns CDR1 SGHRS and CDR2 YFSETQ. The CDR3 is 15 amino acids. The ends were cut back, 0 bases at V and 3 bases at J, with 12 bases in the middle. In DNA form, the CDR3 reads TGCGCCAGCAGCTTGGAAACAGGAGCCCACTATGGCTACACCTTC. Its translation is CASSLETGAHYGYTF.

This clonotype appeared a few times. V usage is TRBV4-1 and J usage is TRBJ2-3; D may be TRBD2 (6 bases). This CDR3 is built from 15 residues. From germline, CDR1 is MGHRA and CDR2 YSYEKL. Trimming removed 1 base from V and 3 bases from J, with 11 bases in between. The CDR3 DNA is TGCGCCAGCAGCCAAGCGGAGGGAAGTACAGATACGCAGTATTTT. This encodes CASSQAEGSTDTQYF.

The chain links TRBV19 to TRBJ2-7; 7 bases map to TRBD2. Looked up from germline, CDR1 is LNHDA and CDR2 is SQIVND (reference sequence). This CDR3 region has 14 residues. V shed 1 base, J shed 3 bases, and the junction held 3 bases outside the gene matches. The CDR3 nucleotides are TGTGCCAGTAGTATAGCCCGGGGGGACTACGAGCAGTACTTC. Translated, it gives CASSIARGDYEQYF.

This clonotype was observed at least ten times. The V gene is TRBV5-1, the J gene TRBJ1-6; D uncertain. Germline V gene data show CDR1 as SGHRS and CDR2 as YFSETQ. The CDR3 spans 14 residues. Trimming shortened V by 3 bases and J by 9 bases, and 13 bases separated the two germline ends. CDR3 nucleotides: TGCGCCAGCAGCTCGGGAATTGTCCCTTCACCCCTCCACTTT. It translates to CASSSGIVPSPLHF.

The gene calls are TRBV27 and TRBJ2-7, with 9 bases aligning to TRBD1. The CDR3 has 14 amino acids. V dropped 5 bases and J dropped 6; count of bases not matched to a gene: 8. Looked up from germline, CDR1 is MNHEY and CDR2 is SMNVEV (reference sequence). CDR3 loop: CASSPGTGIAEQYF. The CDR3 bases are TGTGCCAGCAGTCCCGGGACAGGGATCGCCGAGCAGTACTTC.

In its sample, this clonotype was seen a few times. This chain joins TRBV5-5 and TRBJ2-2, with D possibly being TRBD2 (6 bases). In germline, CDR1 is SGHKS, CDR2 YYEKEE (reference sequence). Trimming took off 4 bases at V and 10 bases at J, with 11 bases between the two ends. This CDR3 spans 12 amino acids. Here the CDR3 reads CASSLATAELFF. The CDR3 DNA follows: TGTGCCAGCAGCCTAGCGACTGCGGAGCTGTTTTTT.

The chain has TRBV5-1 and TRBJ2-7; D not resolved. Germline lookup yields CDR1 SGHRS and CDR2 YFSETQ. The CDR3 runs 14 residues. The V and J ends lost 0 bases and 0 bases respectively, with 7 bases between them. This CDR3 reads CASSLADVSYEQYF. The CDR3 DNA reads TGCGCCAGCAGCTTGGCTGACGTCTCCTACGAGCAGTACTTC.

This chain uses TRBV11-1 with TRBJ2-1, with D uncertain. The CDR3 is 13 amino acids. The V end was cut by 7 bases, the J end by 3 bases, with 10 bases between. Germline V CDR1 and CDR2: SGHAT, FQDESV (reference sequence). The CDR3 loop is CASKGQLYNEQFF. The CDR3, as DNA: TGTGCCAGCAAGGGCCAGCTCTACAATGAGCAGTTCTTC.

The chain joins TRBV12-3 or TRBV12-4 to TRBJ1-1, with a weak D call TRBD1 (5 bases). The germline V and J ends were trimmed by 5 bases and 6 bases, with 19 bases remaining between them. The CDR3 runs to 15 residues. The CDR3 sequence: CASSPWQGVTAEAFF. The CDR3 DNA follows: TGTGCCAGCAGTCCCTGGCAGGGTGTCACCGCTGAAGCTTTCTTT.

This clonotype was picked up many times. The CDR3 sequence: CASSKDLVSASEQYF. The CDR3 coding sequence is TGCGCCAGCAGCAAGGACCTGGTATCCGCGTCCGAGCAGTACTTC. This sequence joins TRBV5-1 and TRBJ2-7; D is ambiguous. The germline V gene has CDR1 SGHRS and CDR2 YFSETQ. Trimming stripped 4 bases from V and 6 bases from J, with 20 bases between. The CDR3 length is 15 residues.

V is TRBV4-1 and J is TRBJ2-5, with TRBD2 matching over 9 bases. The CDR3 covers 16 residues. After removal of 1 base from V and 4 bases from J, the junction contained 7 bases not matched to a gene. Looked up from germline, CDR1 is MGHRA and CDR2 is YSYEKL. CDR3 nucleotides: TGCGCCAGCAGCCAAGTGGGGCTAGCGGGAAGAGAGACCCAGTACTTC. Translation: CASSQVGLAGRETQYF.

The rearrangement joins TRBV6-5 to TRBJ1-2; D not resolved. V lost 2 bases and J 4 bases, leaving 8 bases between the germline ends. CDR1 and CDR2 (germline): MNHEY, SVGAGI. This CDR3 region has 13 residues. The CDR3 DNA reads as TGTGCCAGCAGTTACACGATCTTCTATGGCTACACCTTC. This codes for CASSYTIFYGYTF.

This clonotype has only a few counts. J is TRBJ1-1 and V is TRBV4-1; D possibly corresponds to TRBD1 (5 bases). CDR1 and CDR2 from the germline V gene are MGHRA and YSYEKL. Trimming pared 3 bases from V and 0 bases from J, leaving 11 bases between. The CDR3 has 15 amino acids. This chain's CDR3 is CASSHTGRVNTEAFF. The CDR3 nucleotides read TGCGCCAGCAGCCACACGGGACGGGTGAACACTGAAGCTTTCTTT.

This clonotype was counted between two and nine times. J is TRBJ2-7 and V is TRBV2; 10 positions match TRBD1. The CDR3 contains 12 residues. Germline loops: CDR1 SNHLY, CDR2 FYNNEI. The CDR3 loop reads CAHRGTGVEQYF. The CDR3 DNA follows: TGTGCGCATCGCGGGACAGGGGTCGAGCAGTACTTC.